The clone carrying this T cell receptor (beta chain) was counted once. This sample is part of a study of blood T cell repertoires in COVID-19. The wider study: There were acute and convalescent COVID-19 samples, and they came from the United States, Italy and Spain.

This CDR3 contains 15 residues. The ends lost 7 bases at V and 2 bases at J; junction bases unmatched: 8. Germline V lookup: CDR1 LNHNV, CDR2 YYDKDF (reference sequence). This table comes from immunoSEQ multiplex PCR, and its TCRdb copy is limited to in-frame clones, with some not included. Of 95,000 to 150,000 clones listed, almost 90% were seen once; the top ten hold about 1%. The specimen was peripheral blood. The receptor was derived from a woman in her forties or fifties with active or convalescent COVID-19. The chain couples TRBV15 to TRBJ1-3, with 7 positions matching TRBD1. The CDR3 protein is CATKPRQGPGNTIYF. CDR3 DNA sequence: TGTGCCACCAAACCCCGACAGGGTCCTGGAAACACCATATATTTT.